One sample yielded the 13 T cell receptor beta chains listed below, sequenced in a study of CD8 T cells in Susac syndrome. With random hexamers, about 0.5 to 1 ug RNA was reverse transcribed. TCRdb processed the immunoSEQ multiplex PCR reads anew with MiXCR; each CDR3 protein has one entry. The sample holds 180,000 or so distinct CDR3 sequences; around 96% are singletons and the top ten take approximately 0.1%. The sample was CD4+ T cells from PBMCs. The receptors originated from a human donor in good health.

This sequence joins TRBV5-6 and TRBJ2-7, with D possibly TRBD1 on 6 matching bases. Trimming pared 8 bases from V and 1 base from J, leaving 10 bases between. Germline V gene data show CDR1 as SGHDT and CDR2 as YYEEEE. The CDR3 length is 12 residues. CDR3 nucleotide sequence: TGTGCCAGTAACAGGGATTCCTACGAGCAGTACTTC. Translation: CASNRDSYEQYF.

The CDR3 loop reads CSARAGSNEKLFF. For the CDR3, the DNA is TGCAGTGCTAGAGCAGGGTCAAATGAAAAACTGTTTTTT. The rearrangement uses TRBV20-1 and TRBJ1-4, with D possibly TRBD1 on 5 matching bases. This CDR3 region has 13 residues. The germline V gene encodes CDR1 DFQATT and CDR2 SNEGSKA (reference sequence). V dropped 1 base and J dropped 5 bases, with 8 bases sitting between them.

This chain links TRBV18 with TRBJ2-2; TRBD1 is a possible D gene (5 bases). CDR1 KGHSH and CDR2 LQKENI come from the germline V gene. This CDR3 spans 14 amino acids. V lost 0 bases and J lost 6, with 8 bases in between. The CDR3 region is CASSPPQGAGELFF. The CDR3 DNA reads TGTGCCAGCTCACCACCTCAGGGCGCCGGGGAGCTGTTTTTT.

The rearrangement joins TRBV6-5 to TRBJ2-2; perhaps TRBD1 as D (6 bases). Germline V gene lookup returns CDR1 MNHEY and CDR2 SVGAGI. CDR3 size: 17 residues. Trimming shortened V by 0 bases and J by 4 bases, and 15 bases separated the two germline ends. Here the CDR3 DNA reads TGTGCCAGCAGTTACTCTGTAAGACAGGTGCCCACCGGGGAGCTGTTTTTT. Translated, it gives CASSYSVRQVPTGELFF.

V is TRBV7-2 and J is TRBJ2-1; D possibly corresponds to TRBD2 (6 bases). V was pared by 3 bases and J by 5 bases, with 11 bases between. Germline V gene data show CDR1 as SGHTA and CDR2 as FQGNSA. The CDR3 consists of 14 residues. CDR3 loop: CASSFAPSDNEQFF. CDR3 coding DNA: TGTGCCAGCAGCTTTGCCCCTAGCGACAATGAGCAGTTCTTC. Filled out from reference TRBV7-2 and TRBJ2-1, the complete variable domain reads GAGVSQSPSNKVTEKGKDVELRCDPISGHTALYWYRQSLGQGLEFLIYFQGNSAPDKSGLPSDRFSAERTGGSVSTLTIQRTQQEDSAVYLCASSFAPSDNEQFFGPGTRLTVL.

The gene calls are TRBV20-1 and TRBJ2-7; a possible D gene is TRBD2 (6 bases). Trimming left V 1 base short and J 5 bases short, with 15 bases between. Germline CDR1 reads DFQATT; CDR2 reads SNEGSKA (reference sequence). The CDR3 is 14 amino acids. As DNA, the CDR3 is TGCAGTGCTAGAGCTTCCGGGAGCGTCAACGAGCAGTACTTC. Translated, it gives CSARASGSVNEQYF.

The genes are TRBV20-1 and TRBJ2-1; 9 bases align to TRBD2. CDR3 length: 12 residues. Germline CDR1 reads DFQATT; CDR2 reads SNEGSKA (reference sequence). V lost 7 bases, J lost 15 bases, and 13 bases stayed unmatched. The CDR3 DNA sequence: TGCAGTGGGGAGCTAGCGGGGAGGCCCAGGTTCTTC. Translated: CSGELAGRPRFF.

The chain carries TRBV14 and TRBJ2-7; D tentatively fits TRBD1 or TRBD2 (5 bases each). Deletions cut 4 bases from V and 1 base from J, with 11 bases between. CDR1 is SGHDN and CDR2 is FVKESK in the germline V gene. There are 14 residues in the CDR3. CDR3 in amino acids: CASSLFRESYEQYF. CDR3 nucleotide sequence: TGTGCCAGCAGCCTCTTCAGGGAGTCCTACGAGCAGTACTTC.

The chain couples TRBV20-1 to TRBJ2-7, with D perhaps given as TRBD1 or TRBD2 (5 bases each). Germline CDR1 DFQATT, CDR2 SNEGSKA (reference sequence). This CDR3 spans 13 amino acids. V lost 3 bases and J 6 bases, leaving 15 bases between the germline ends. The CDR3, as DNA: TGCAGTGCTAGGCCGGGACGGTTACTCGAGCAGTACTTC. Protein product: CSARPGRLLEQYF.

This clonotype was seen once. The chain couples TRBV7-9 to TRBJ2-7; 7 bases match TRBD1. The CDR3 extends over 14 amino acids. The J segment lost 3 bases and the V segment lost 4 bases, leaving 6 bases of the junction unmatched. The germline V gene encodes CDR1 SEHNR and CDR2 FQNEAQ (reference sequence). CDR3 sequence (DNA): TGTGCCAGCAGCTCATCCGGGACAGACTACGAGCAGTACTTC. Its protein is CASSSSGTDYEQYF.

The CDR3 DNA sequence: TGTGCCAGCAGCTTTCAGGGCTTGGCTAACTATGGCTACACCTTC. This codes for CASSFQGLANYGYTF. The chain links TRBV9 to TRBJ1-2; TRBD1 is a possible D gene (5 bases). Germline V lookup: CDR1 SGDLS, CDR2 YYNGEE. The ends were cut back, 4 bases at V and 0 bases at J, with 13 bases in the middle. This CDR3 region has 15 residues.

CDR3 DNA: TGTGCCAGCAGTCCCGAGGGACAGGGGCTCACTGAAGCTTTCTTT. Protein product: CASSPEGQGLTEAFF. V is TRBV6-5 and J is TRBJ1-1; 10 bases map to TRBD1. Unmatched junction bases numbered 7, after V lost 5 bases and J lost 4 bases. The CDR3 runs to 15 residues. Germline V gives CDR1 MNHEY, CDR2 SVGAGI.

The chain recombines TRBV2 with TRBJ2-7; 7 bases match TRBD1. Germline trimming cut 7 bases from V and 2 bases from J; bases unmatched to any gene: 14. Germline-derived CDR1 and CDR2 are SNHLY and FYNNEI. The CDR3 length is 16 residues. DNA for the CDR3: TGTGCCAGCACCCCAGCCGGGGACAGATACACCTACGAGCAGTACTTC. This translates into CASTPAGDRYTYEQYF. Filled out from reference TRBV2 and TRBJ2-7, the complete variable domain reads EPEVTQTPSHQVTQMGQEVILRCVPISNHLYFYWYRQILGQKVEFLVSFYNNEISEKSEIFDDQFSVERPDGSNFTLKIRSTKLEDSAMYFCASTPAGDRYTYEQYFGPGTRLTVT.